Listed below are T cell receptor beta chains from one sample, sequenced in a study of CD8+ T cells in alopecia areata. Profiling relied on immunoSEQ multiplex PCR, and the TCRdb table lists in-frame clones only, not all of them. In the table there are under 7,500 clones, roughly 70% of which are singletons. The sequencing here drew on skin, taken at week 0. Receptors were obtained from a human donor with alopecia areata. Each CDR3 is given with its conserved first and last residue. A D gene is named only where the DNA matches it firmly. The size of a clone is reported for some rows only, either as once, few or many, or as a class for expanded clones.

v_gene	abundance	d_gene	j_gene	CDR3nt	CDR3aa
TRBV10-3	few	-	TRBJ1-2	TGTGCCATCAGTGAGGACAGGAGCTATGGCTACACCTTC	CAISEDRSYGYTF
TRBV4-3	-	-	TRBJ2-1	TGCGCCAGCAGCCAAGAAGAGGGCTCCTACAATGAGCAGTTCTTC	CASSQEEGSYNEQFF
TRBV19	-	-	TRBJ1-1	TGTGCCAGTAGTCGGCAGGGGTACACTGAAGCTTTCTTT	CASSRQGYTEAFF
TRBV7-9	few	-	TRBJ2-1	TGTGCCAGCAGCTTCTTCCCTAGCCTCAATGAGCAGTTCTTC	CASSFFPSLNEQFF
TRBV7-8	-	-	TRBJ2-7	TGTGCCAGCAGCCGACGGGGGTCAGGCCCCGGCTACGAGCAGTACTTC	CASSRRGSGPGYEQYF
TRBV7-7	-	-	TRBJ2-2	TGTGCCGCCGGGGGCTTCACCGGGGAGCTGTTTTTT	CAAGGFTGELFF
TRBV4-2	-	-	TRBJ2-5	TGTGCCAGCAGCCAAGGGGTCTGGGAGACCCAGTACTTC	CASSQGVWETQYF
TRBV5-1	-	TRBD2	TRBJ2-3	TGCGCCAGCAGCATTAGCGGGGGGGCCCCAGATACGCAGTATTTT	CASSISGGAPDTQYF
TRBV30	once	-	TRBJ2-3	TGTGCCTGGAGTGACGGGACTAGCACAGATACGCAGTATTTT	CAWSDGTSTDTQYF
TRBV7-9	-	TRBD2	TRBJ2-1	TGTGCCAGCAGCTTTTCACGCGGACTAGCGGGGGGGCATGAGCAGTTCTTC	CASSFSRGLAGGHEQFF
TRBV7-9	-	-	TRBJ1-1	TGTGCCAGCAGCAACCGGGGCCGGGACGGGAACACTGAAGCTTTCTTT	CASSNRGRDGNTEAFF
TRBV14	-	-	TRBJ1-6	TGTGCCAGCAGCCAAGATTGGTATTCACCCCTCCACTTT	CASSQDWYSPLHF
TRBV7-8	-	TRBD1	TRBJ1-6	TGTGCCAGCAGCCCCCAGGGGGGGAATTCACCCCTCCACTTT	CASSPQGGNSPLHF
TRBV10-3	-	-	TRBJ2-3	TGTGCCATCAGTTTCGGACCCACAGATACGCAGTATTTT	CAISFGPTDTQYF
TRBV29-1	-	-	TRBJ2-3	TGCAGCGCCACCACAGGGCCCCTCACAGATACGCAGTATTTT	CSATTGPLTDTQYF
TRBV29-1	few	-	TRBJ2-5	TGCAGCGTGGATCCTACGGGGTTAGAGACCCAGTACTTC	CSVDPTGLETQYF
TRBV4-3	-	-	TRBJ1-2	TGCGCCAGCAGCCAAGCCGGGTCAGGCGGATTCTATGGCTACACCTTC	CASSQAGSGGFYGYTF
TRBV20-1	few	-	TRBJ1-2	TGCAGTGCTCCCAACTATGGCTACACCTTC	CSAPNYGYTF
TRBV27	-	TRBD2	TRBJ2-1	TGTGCCAGCAGTTCCCAAGGGGCTAGCGGCTACAATGAGCAGTTCTTC	CASSSQGASGYNEQFF
TRBV7-2	-	TRBD1	TRBJ1-4	TGTGCCAGCAGCCGGGGACAGGGTAGGGAAAAACTGTTTTTT	CASSRGQGREKLFF
TRBV6-5	-	-	TRBJ2-2	TGTGCCAGCAGTTACAACACCGGGGAGCTGTTTTTT	CASSYNTGELFF
TRBV21-1	-	-	TRBJ1-2	TGTGCCAGCAGCAAAAGCTCGGACTATGGCTACACCTTC	CASSKSSDYGYTF
TRBV7-9	-	-	TRBJ1-1	TGTGCCAGCAGCTTAGTTTCCCGGGCAGGTCGGAACACTGAAGCTTTCTTT	CASSLVSRAGRNTEAFF
TRBV18	-	TRBD2	TRBJ2-3	TGTGCCAGCTCACCACCGCGCGCAGCGGGGGTCACAGATACGCAGTATTTT	CASSPPRAAGVTDTQYF
TRBV4-3	-	TRBD1	TRBJ2-2	TGCGCCAGCAGCCAGTCCAACAGGGGCACCGGGGAGCTGTTTTTT	CASSQSNRGTGELFF
TRBV30	-	-	TRBJ2-7	TGTGCCTGGAGTGTATCTGGGGGCGGCTACGAGCAGTACTTC	CAWSVSGGGYEQYF
TRBV27	-	-	TRBJ1-6	TGTGCCAGCAGTTTTGTGAGGAGAAATAATTCACCCCTCCACTTT	CASSFVRRNNSPLHF
TRBV7-2	-	-	TRBJ2-7	TGTGCCAGCAGCTTAGACGTAGTTACCTCCTACGAGCAGTACTTC	CASSLDVVTSYEQYF